This T cell receptor beta chain was obtained from a study of T-cell reconstitution after alpha-beta-depleted transplantation in children. The V end lost 2 bases, the J end lost 4 bases, and 14 bases lay between the germline ends. Per the germline V gene, CDR1 is MGHRA and CDR2 is YSYEKL. This CDR3 has 16 amino acids. The TCRbeta library incorporated unique molecular identifiers. Using its own MiXCR run on the PCR reads, TCRdb lists one record per CDR3 protein. The sample lists about a million distinct CDR3 sequences; about 26% were seen once. Broader study findings: For some patients, TCRbeta diversity was high at day 60 because of recipient T cells and thymic progenitors that survived. Reportedly, only several hundred clones from non-depleted graft cells drove alpha-beta T-cell counts at about two months. When one year had passed after transplant, most T-cell counts and diversity came from newly produced T cells.

As for this clonotype: As yet, its antigen is unknown.

The material was PBMCs, mostly from graft donor cells, obtained 360 days after TCRalphabeta/CD19-depleted stem cell transplant. This clonotype was sampled from a boy less than two years old who had a stem cell transplant for SCID, so the T cells may come from the graft donor. The chain employs TRBV4-1 and TRBJ1-4, with a tentative D call TRBD1 (6 bases). This CDR3 reads CASSQQPGQLNEKLFF. CDR3 bases: TGCGCCAGCAGCCAACAACCGGGACAACTTAATGAAAAACTGTTTTTT.